The T cell receptor beta chain described here comes from a study of cytotoxic CD8 clonotypes in ibrutinib-treated CLL. Study findings and constraints: Collection times varied between progressing and sustained-remission patients.

The data were produced by immunoSEQ multiplex PCR, yet TCRdb's version contains in-frame clones alone and is incomplete. The sample lists roughly 30,000 clones, about 76% occurring once. With regard to this clone: Antigen specificity is unknown.

The sequenced sample was PBMCs, obtained after 36 months of ibrutinib treatment. The clonotype comes from a human donor with chronic lymphocytic leukemia.

As DNA, the CDR3 is TGCGCCAGCAGCTTGGTCGAGACCCAGTACTTC. Its translation is CASSLVETQYF. The chain carries TRBV5-1 and TRBJ2-5, with D unresolved. The CDR3 runs to 11 residues. V dropped 0 bases and J dropped 5 bases, with 2 bases sitting between them. The germline V gene has CDR1 SGHRS and CDR2 YFSETQ. Supplemented by reference TRBV5-1 and TRBJ2-5, the full variable domain reads KAGVTQTPRYLIKTRGQQVTLSCSPISGHRSVSWYQQTPGQGLQFLFEYFSETQRNKGNFPGRFSGRQFSNSRSEMNVSTLELGDSALYLCASSLVETQYFGPGTRLLVL.